This is a list of T cell receptor beta chains from one sample in a study of blood T cell repertoires in COVID-19. Clones were sequenced by immunoSEQ multiplex PCR, and TCRdb holds only the in-frame ones, with some missing. The sample has roughly 200,000 clones; roughly 87% are singletons. Sample: peripheral blood. The receptors here all came from a man aged 55 to 69 with active or convalescent COVID-19. Both conserved end residues are part of each CDR3. A D gene is named only where the DNA matches it firmly. Clone size is stated in some rows and not others, as once, few, many or a class when expanded.

v_gene: TRBV2; j_gene: TRBJ1-5; d_gene: .; abundance: .; CDR3nt: TGTGCCAGCAGTCGGGTTTCAGATAGCAATCAGCCCCAGCATTTT; CDR3aa: CASSRVSDSNQPQHF
v_gene: TRBV7-9; j_gene: TRBJ2-3; d_gene: TRBD1; abundance: .; CDR3nt: TGTGCCAGCAGCCACCGGGACAGGGGGCATGGTACGCAGTATTTT; CDR3aa: CASSHRDRGHGTQYF
v_gene: TRBV2; j_gene: TRBJ1-5; d_gene: TRBD1; abundance: .; CDR3nt: TGTGCCAGCAGTGACCGGGACAGGGGGAATCAGCCCCAGCATTTT; CDR3aa: CASSDRDRGNQPQHF
v_gene: TRBV19; j_gene: TRBJ1-5; d_gene: TRBD1; abundance: .; CDR3nt: TGTGCCAGTAGTATTGGGGGCAGGGGGAACGATCAGCCCCAGCATTTT; CDR3aa: CASSIGGRGNDQPQHF
v_gene: TRBV14; j_gene: TRBJ2-6; d_gene: .; abundance: .; CDR3nt: TGTGCCAGCAGCCAAGTAGACTGGAACTCTGGGGCCAACGTCCTGACTTTC; CDR3aa: CASSQVDWNSGANVLTF
v_gene: TRBV19; j_gene: TRBJ2-7; d_gene: TRBD1; abundance: .; CDR3nt: TGTGCCAGTAGTATAGCTGGGACAGGATCCTACGAGCAGTACTTC; CDR3aa: CASSIAGTGSYEQYF
v_gene: TRBV19; j_gene: TRBJ2-7; d_gene: TRBD1; abundance: .; CDR3nt: TGTGCCAGTAGTAGACAGGGGACCTCCTACGAGCAGTACTTC; CDR3aa: CASSRQGTSYEQYF
v_gene: TRBV5-4; j_gene: TRBJ2-3; d_gene: TRBD2; abundance: .; CDR3nt: TGTGCCAGCAGCTTGGTAATAGCGGGGGTTAATACGCAGTATTTT; CDR3aa: CASSLVIAGVNTQYF
v_gene: TRBV29-1; j_gene: TRBJ2-3; d_gene: TRBD2; abundance: .; CDR3nt: TGCAGCGTTGAGTCGGAAGCGGGGGGGCCCTCAGATACGCAGTATTTT; CDR3aa: CSVESEAGGPSDTQYF
v_gene: TRBV6-5; j_gene: TRBJ1-2; d_gene: TRBD1; abundance: .; CDR3nt: TGTGCCAGCAGGGGACAGGGCTATGGCTACACCTTC; CDR3aa: CASRGQGYGYTF
v_gene: TRBV3-1/TRBV3-2; j_gene: TRBJ1-2; d_gene: .; abundance: .; CDR3nt: TGTGCCAGCAGCCAAAGGGCAGGGACACTTAACTATGGCTACACCTTC; CDR3aa: CASSQRAGTLNYGYTF
v_gene: TRBV5-1; j_gene: TRBJ1-1; d_gene: .; abundance: .; CDR3nt: TGCGCCAGCAGCTTGGCCCTGAGCCCTGAAGCTTTCTTT; CDR3aa: CASSLALSPEAFF
v_gene: TRBV6-2/TRBV6-3; j_gene: TRBJ2-4; d_gene: .; abundance: .; CDR3nt: TGTGCCAGCAGCTATGTTGTCGGGCAGGGCAAAAACATTCAGTACTTC; CDR3aa: CASSYVVGQGKNIQYF
v_gene: TRBV6-5; j_gene: TRBJ2-5; d_gene: .; abundance: .; CDR3nt: TGTGCCAGCACGGGGAGTAACCAAGAGACCCAGTACTTC; CDR3aa: CASTGSNQETQYF
v_gene: TRBV9; j_gene: TRBJ1-5; d_gene: TRBD1; abundance: .; CDR3nt: TGTGCCAGCAGCGCGGGACAGAGCAATCAGCCCCAGCATTTT; CDR3aa: CASSAGQSNQPQHF
v_gene: TRBV3-1/TRBV3-2; j_gene: TRBJ1-2; d_gene: .; abundance: .; CDR3nt: TGTGCCAGTAGCCAAGGTCGGAGGGGCTACACCTTC; CDR3aa: CASSQGRRGYTF
v_gene: TRBV5-1; j_gene: TRBJ1-4; d_gene: .; abundance: .; CDR3nt: TGCGCCAGCAGCTTACAGGGTTATAATGAAAAACTGTTTTTT; CDR3aa: CASSLQGYNEKLFF
v_gene: TRBV7-9; j_gene: TRBJ1-5; d_gene: TRBD1; abundance: once; CDR3nt: TGTGCCAGCAGCTTATCTGGGACAGGGGTATATCAGCCCCAGCATTTT; CDR3aa: CASSLSGTGVYQPQHF
v_gene: TRBV11-2; j_gene: TRBJ2-1; d_gene: .; abundance: .; CDR3nt: TGTGCCAGCAGCTTAGCGGGTCCCACGTTATCCTACAATGAGCAGTTCTTC; CDR3aa: CASSLAGPTLSYNEQFF
v_gene: TRBV6-5; j_gene: TRBJ2-4; d_gene: TRBD1; abundance: .; CDR3nt: TGTGCCAGCCGAACCGGGACAGGCAAAAACATTCAGTACTTC; CDR3aa: CASRTGTGKNIQYF
v_gene: TRBV10-2; j_gene: TRBJ1-6; d_gene: TRBD1; abundance: .; CDR3nt: TGCGCCACCCAACCGGGACAGGGTGATTCACCCCTCCACTTT; CDR3aa: CATQPGQGDSPLHF
v_gene: TRBV2; j_gene: TRBJ1-2; d_gene: TRBD1; abundance: .; CDR3nt: TGTGCCAGCAGCCCCCGGACAGGGTATGGCTACACCTTC; CDR3aa: CASSPRTGYGYTF
v_gene: TRBV4-2; j_gene: TRBJ1-3; d_gene: .; abundance: once; CDR3nt: TGTGCCAGCAGCCCCAGGGCGGCGGTGGACACCATATATTTT; CDR3aa: CASSPRAAVDTIYF
v_gene: TRBV27; j_gene: TRBJ2-3; d_gene: TRBD2; abundance: .; CDR3nt: TGTGCCAGCAGAGAGAGCCCCATCGGGGCGGGGGGGTCCACAGATACGCAGTATTTT; CDR3aa: CASRESPIGAGGSTDTQYF
v_gene: TRBV2; j_gene: TRBJ1-5; d_gene: TRBD1; abundance: .; CDR3nt: TGTGCCAGCAGTGACTCAGGGGGCGCGGGGCAGCCCCAGCATTTT; CDR3aa: CASSDSGGAGQPQHF
v_gene: TRBV5-4; j_gene: TRBJ2-7; d_gene: .; abundance: .; CDR3nt: TGTGCCAGCAGCTTGGGTAGCGGTGAGAGCTCCTACGAGCAGTACTTC; CDR3aa: CASSLGSGESSYEQYF
v_gene: TRBV6-6; j_gene: TRBJ1-1; d_gene: .; abundance: .; CDR3nt: TGTGCCAGCAGAACCGGGACACACACTGAAGCTTTCTTT; CDR3aa: CASRTGTHTEAFF
v_gene: TRBV4-2; j_gene: TRBJ2-6; d_gene: .; abundance: .; CDR3nt: TGTGCCAGCAGCCAAGATGGCCTCTCTGGGGCCAACGTCCTGACTTTC; CDR3aa: CASSQDGLSGANVLTF
v_gene: TRBV3-1/TRBV3-2; j_gene: TRBJ1-3; d_gene: .; abundance: .; CDR3nt: TGTGCCAGCAGCCCACAGGTCTCTGGAAACACCATATATTTT; CDR3aa: CASSPQVSGNTIYF
v_gene: TRBV5-1; j_gene: TRBJ2-1; d_gene: .; abundance: .; CDR3nt: TGCGCCAGCAGCTTGGTCGGCGGGGTCAATGAGCAGTTCTTC; CDR3aa: CASSLVGGVNEQFF
v_gene: TRBV27; j_gene: TRBJ1-1; d_gene: .; abundance: .; CDR3nt: TGTGCCAGCAGTTTGGCAGGGGCGATAATGAACACTGAAGCTTTCTTT; CDR3aa: CASSLAGAIMNTEAFF